These 5 T cell receptor beta chains were all obtained from the same sample, sequenced in a study of T-cell reconstitution after alpha-beta-depleted transplantation in children. Preparation of the TCRbeta library involved a method that used unique molecular identifiers. TCRdb re-called the PCR reads through MiXCR, storing one row per CDR3 protein. The sample lists some 390,000 distinct CDR3 sequences; around 21% were seen once. The sequencing used PBMCs from the stem cell graft donor, collected from the stem cell graft. These receptors originate from a human donor who donated a stem cell graft to a child with acute myeloid leukemia.

The chain combines TRBV25-1 with TRBJ2-6; TRBD1 aligns across 9 bases. The junction had 7 bases not matched to a gene; V was cut back by 6 bases and J by 1 base. The CDR3 contains 17 residues. Germline V CDR1 and CDR2: MGHDK, SYGVNS. The CDR3: CASSSGQGRSGANVLTF. CDR3 in DNA: TGTGCCAGCAGCTCGGGACAGGGTCGGTCTGGGGCCAACGTCCTGACTTTC. Drawing the rest from reference TRBV25-1 and TRBJ2-6, the complete variable domain is EADIYQTPRYLVIGTGKKITLECSQTMGHDKMYWYQQDPGMELHLIHYSYGVNSTEKGDLSSESTVSRIRTEHFPLTLESARPSHTSQYLCASSSGQGRSGANVLTFGAGSRLTVL.

V gene TRBV7-9 combines with J gene TRBJ1-1; 8 nucleotides line up with TRBD1. CDR1 SEHNR and CDR2 FQNEAQ come from the germline V gene (reference sequence). Germline trimming cut 6 bases from V and 4 bases from J; bases unmatched to any gene: 7. The CDR3 is 14 residues long. CDR3 bases: TGTGCCAGCAGGCCCAAAACAGGGGGCACTGAAGCTTTCTTT. This translates into CASRPKTGGTEAFF.

This chain links TRBV20-1 with TRBJ2-7; tentatively, D is TRBD2 (6 bases). The CDR3 has 13 residues. In germline, CDR1 is DFQATT, CDR2 SNEGSKA (reference sequence). The V and J ends lost 4 bases and 3 bases respectively, with 13 bases between them. This CDR3 is CSATGLENYEQYF. CDR3 bases: TGCAGTGCTACGGGACTGGAAAACTACGAGCAGTACTTC.

This clonotype was found many times. V gene TRBV20-1 combines with J gene TRBJ2-5, with TRBD2 identical over 9 bases. The germline CDR1 and CDR2 sequences are DFQATT and SNEGSKA (reference sequence). The ends lost 1 base at V and 4 bases at J; junction bases unmatched: 7. CDR3 length: 15 amino acids. CDR3 sequence (DNA): TGCAGTGCTAGAGCGGGGCGGGAGGGCCGAGAGACCCAGTACTTC. Translated: CSARAGREGRETQYF.

The chain joins TRBV28 to TRBJ2-7, with D uncertain. Germline V lookup: CDR1 MDHEN, CDR2 SYDVKM. The CDR3 loop spans 15 amino acids. Trimming removed 4 bases from V and 5 bases from J, with 18 bases in between. DNA for the CDR3: TGTGCCAGCAGTTCCCCAGGACGGTGGAACCACGAGCAGTACTTC. This codes for CASSSPGRWNHEQYF.